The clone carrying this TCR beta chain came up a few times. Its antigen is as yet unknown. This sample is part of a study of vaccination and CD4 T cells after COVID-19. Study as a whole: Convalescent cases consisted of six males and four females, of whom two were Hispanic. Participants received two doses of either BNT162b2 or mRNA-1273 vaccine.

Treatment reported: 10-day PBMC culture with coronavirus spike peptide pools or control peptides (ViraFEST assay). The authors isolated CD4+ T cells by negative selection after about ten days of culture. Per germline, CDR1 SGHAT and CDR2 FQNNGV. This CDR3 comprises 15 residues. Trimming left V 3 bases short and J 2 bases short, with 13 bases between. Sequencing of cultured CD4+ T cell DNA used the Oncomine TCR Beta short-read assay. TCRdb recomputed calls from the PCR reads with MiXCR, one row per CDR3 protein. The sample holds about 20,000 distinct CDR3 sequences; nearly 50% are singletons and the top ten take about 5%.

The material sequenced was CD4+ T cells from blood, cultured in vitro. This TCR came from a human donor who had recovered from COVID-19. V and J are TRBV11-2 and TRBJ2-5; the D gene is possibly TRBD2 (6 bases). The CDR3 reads CASSFFGGRQETQYF. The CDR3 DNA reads TGTGCCAGCAGCTTCTTCGGGGGAAGACAAGAGACCCAGTACTTC.